This T cell receptor beta chain was identified in a study of blood T cell repertoires in COVID-19. On the study more broadly: Samples representing acute and convalescent COVID-19 were sourced from the United States, Italy and Spain. T cells, B-cell-depleted T cells, or PBMCs provided the cDNA or gDNA that served as material.

Seattle cases were enrolled at active infection and followed longitudinally. In the authors' methods: Reference gene primers were amplified, and this amplification served to estimate nucleated cell counts. Sequencing used immunoSEQ multiplex PCR; TCRdb keeps in-frame clones, though not all of them. V and J calls and clone size are given by that table; D and trimming were obtained from the DNA. The sample has 100,000 to 150,000 clones; approximately 90% are singletons. Germline-derived CDR1 and CDR2 are SGHAT and FQNNGV. The CDR3 covers 15 residues. The trim removed 6 bases at V and 4 bases at J, leaving 9 bases unmatched. This clone was observed a single time.

The receptor's source is a man in his sixties with COVID-19, enrolled during active disease. The sequenced sample was peripheral blood. This chain connects TRBV11-2 to TRBJ1-3; TRBD1 aligns across 7 bases. CDR3 loop: CASSFDRVAGNTIYF. The CDR3 DNA reads as TGTGCCAGCAGTTTCGACAGGGTAGCAGGAAACACCATATATTTT.